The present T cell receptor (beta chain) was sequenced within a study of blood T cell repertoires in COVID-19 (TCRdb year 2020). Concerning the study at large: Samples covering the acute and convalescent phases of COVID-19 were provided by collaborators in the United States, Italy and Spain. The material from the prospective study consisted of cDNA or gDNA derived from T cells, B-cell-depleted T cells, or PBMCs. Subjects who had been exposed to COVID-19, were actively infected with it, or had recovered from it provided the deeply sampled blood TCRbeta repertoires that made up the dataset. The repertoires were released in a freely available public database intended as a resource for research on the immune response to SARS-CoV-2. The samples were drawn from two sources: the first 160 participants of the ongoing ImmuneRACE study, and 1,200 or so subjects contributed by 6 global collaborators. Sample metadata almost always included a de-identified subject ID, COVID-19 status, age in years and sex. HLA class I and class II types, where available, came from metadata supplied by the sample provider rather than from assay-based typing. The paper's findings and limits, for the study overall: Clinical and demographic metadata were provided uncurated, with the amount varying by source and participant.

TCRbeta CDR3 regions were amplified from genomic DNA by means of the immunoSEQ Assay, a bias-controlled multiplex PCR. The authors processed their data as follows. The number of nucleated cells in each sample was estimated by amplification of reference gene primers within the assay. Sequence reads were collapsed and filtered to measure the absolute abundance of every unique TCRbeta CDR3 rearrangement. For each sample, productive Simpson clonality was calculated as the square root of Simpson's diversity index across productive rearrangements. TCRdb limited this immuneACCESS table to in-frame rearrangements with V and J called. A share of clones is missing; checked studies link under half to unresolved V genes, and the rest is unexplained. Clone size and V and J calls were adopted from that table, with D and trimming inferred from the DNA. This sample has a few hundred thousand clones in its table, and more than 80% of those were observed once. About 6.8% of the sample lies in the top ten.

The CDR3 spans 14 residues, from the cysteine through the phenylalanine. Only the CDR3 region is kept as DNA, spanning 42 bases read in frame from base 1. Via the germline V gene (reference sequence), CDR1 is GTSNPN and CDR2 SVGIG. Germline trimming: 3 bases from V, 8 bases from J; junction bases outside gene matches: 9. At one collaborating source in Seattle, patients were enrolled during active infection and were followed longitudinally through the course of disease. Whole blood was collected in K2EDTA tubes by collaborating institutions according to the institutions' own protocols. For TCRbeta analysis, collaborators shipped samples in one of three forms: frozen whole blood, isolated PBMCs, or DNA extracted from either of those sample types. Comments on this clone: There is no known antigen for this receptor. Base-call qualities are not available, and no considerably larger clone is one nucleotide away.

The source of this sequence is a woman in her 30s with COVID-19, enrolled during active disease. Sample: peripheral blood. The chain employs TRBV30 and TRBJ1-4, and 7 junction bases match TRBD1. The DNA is TGTGCCTGGAGGGACCCGGGACAGCGGGAAAAACTGTTTTTT. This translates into CAWRDPGQREKLFF.